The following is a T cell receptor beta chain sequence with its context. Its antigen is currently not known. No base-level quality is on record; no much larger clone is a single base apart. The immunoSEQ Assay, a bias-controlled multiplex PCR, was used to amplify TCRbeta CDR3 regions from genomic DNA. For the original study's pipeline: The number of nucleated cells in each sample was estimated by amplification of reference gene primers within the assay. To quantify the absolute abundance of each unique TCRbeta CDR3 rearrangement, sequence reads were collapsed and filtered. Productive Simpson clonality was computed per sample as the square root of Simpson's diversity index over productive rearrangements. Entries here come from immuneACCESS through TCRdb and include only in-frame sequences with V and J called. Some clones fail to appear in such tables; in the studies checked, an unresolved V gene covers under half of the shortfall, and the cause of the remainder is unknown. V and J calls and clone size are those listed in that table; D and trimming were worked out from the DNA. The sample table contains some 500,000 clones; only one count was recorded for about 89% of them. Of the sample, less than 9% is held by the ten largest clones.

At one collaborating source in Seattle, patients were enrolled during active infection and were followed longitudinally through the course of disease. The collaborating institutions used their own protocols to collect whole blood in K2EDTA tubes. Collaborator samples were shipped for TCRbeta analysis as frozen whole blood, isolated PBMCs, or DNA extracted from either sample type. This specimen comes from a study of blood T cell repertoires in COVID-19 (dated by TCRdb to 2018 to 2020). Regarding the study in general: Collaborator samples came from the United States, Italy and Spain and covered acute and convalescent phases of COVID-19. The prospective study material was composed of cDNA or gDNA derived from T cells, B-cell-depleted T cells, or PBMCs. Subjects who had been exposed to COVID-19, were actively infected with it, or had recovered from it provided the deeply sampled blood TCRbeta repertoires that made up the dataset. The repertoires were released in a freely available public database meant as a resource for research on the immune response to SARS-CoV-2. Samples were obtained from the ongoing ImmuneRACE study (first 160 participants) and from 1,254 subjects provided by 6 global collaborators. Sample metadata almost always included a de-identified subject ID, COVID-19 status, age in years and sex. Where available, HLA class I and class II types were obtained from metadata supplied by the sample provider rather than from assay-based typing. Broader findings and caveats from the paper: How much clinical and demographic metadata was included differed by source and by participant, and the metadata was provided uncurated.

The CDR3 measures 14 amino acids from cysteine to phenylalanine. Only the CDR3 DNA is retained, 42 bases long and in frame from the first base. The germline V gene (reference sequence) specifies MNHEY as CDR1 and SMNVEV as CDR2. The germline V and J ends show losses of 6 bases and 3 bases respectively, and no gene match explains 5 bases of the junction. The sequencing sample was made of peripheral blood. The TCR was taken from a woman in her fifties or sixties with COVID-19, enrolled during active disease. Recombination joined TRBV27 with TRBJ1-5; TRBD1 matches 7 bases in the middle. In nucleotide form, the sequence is TGTGCCAGCAGCGTGACAGGGATCAATCAGCCCCAGCATTTT. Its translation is CASSVTGINQPQHF.